Below are 22 T cell receptor beta chains sequenced from a single sample in a study of blood T cell repertoires in COVID-19 (dated by TCRdb to between 2020 and 2021). The method was the immunoSEQ multiplex PCR assay. Imported from immuneACCESS, the table was reduced by TCRdb to in-frame sequences with V and J called. These copies leave out some clones; in studies compared against another copy, an unresolved V gene accounts for under half, and the cause of the remainder is not known. The sample table shows over 100,000 clones, and around 80% are seen once. The ten largest make up under 8% of the sample. The sequencing input was peripheral blood. Receptors originate from an elderly woman with active or convalescent COVID-19.

The gene calls are TRBV7-3 and TRBJ2-1; 10 bases fit TRBD2. The CDR3 is made up of 15 amino acids. Germline lookup yields CDR1 SGHTA and CDR2 FQGTGA. Losses at the gene ends were 2 bases for V and 3 bases for J; bases not matched to a gene: 1. CDR3 in DNA: TGTGCCAGCAGCTTAGAGCGGGGGGGCTACAATGAGCAGTTCTTC. Translating gives CASSLERGGYNEQFF.

This clone was found once. The rearrangement uses TRBV19 and TRBJ1-1, with D possibly matching TRBD1 (6 bases). Trimming stripped 5 bases from V and 1 base from J, with 14 bases between. CDR1 and CDR2 (germline): LNHDA, SQIVND (reference sequence). There are 15 residues in the CDR3. The CDR3 sequence is CASSVPWTENTEAFF. CDR3 nucleotides: TGTGCCAGTAGTGTGCCTTGGACAGAGAACACTGAAGCTTTCTTT.

The CDR3, as DNA: TGTGCCAGCAGCCCCACAGGGATCTCCTACGAGCAGTACTTC. Translating gives CASSPTGISYEQYF. The chain joins TRBV27 to TRBJ2-7; a weak D match, TRBD1 (6 bases). This CDR3 is built from 14 residues. In germline, CDR1 is MNHEY, CDR2 SMNVEV (reference sequence). V was shortened by 6 bases and J by 0 bases, with 12 bases between the two germline ends.

This clone has just a few counts. V and J are TRBV5-1 and TRBJ2-3; D might be TRBD1 (6 bases). The V gene's germline CDR1 is SGHRS and CDR2 YFSETQ. CDR3 length equals 13 residues. The V gene lost 0 bases and the J gene lost 6 bases, with 8 bases spanning the gap. The CDR3 bases are TGCGCCAGCAGCTTGGGGGGGCGGGATACGCAGTATTTT. Amino acid sequence: CASSLGGRDTQYF.

The chain has TRBV11-3 and TRBJ2-1, with D perhaps TRBD2 (6 bases). The V gene lost 1 base and the J gene lost 7 bases, with 11 bases spanning the gap. Germline V gene sequence: CDR1 SGHNT, CDR2 YENEEA. CDR3 length: 14 amino acids. CDR3 DNA sequence: TGTGCCAGCAGCTTAGGACTAGTCGGTAATGAGCAGTTCTTC. Amino acids: CASSLGLVGNEQFF.

The V gene is TRBV5-1, the J gene TRBJ2-5; D is perhaps TRBD1 (6 bases). Trimming left V 0 bases short and J 4 bases short, with 16 bases between. In germline, CDR1 is SGHRS, CDR2 YFSETQ. The CDR3 contains 16 residues. In DNA, the CDR3 is TGCGCCAGCAGCTTGGCAGCAGGGGTTACGCTAGAGACCCAGTACTTC. Its translation is CASSLAAGVTLETQYF.

The chain combines TRBV10-2 with TRBJ2-5; 12 positions match TRBD2. The CDR3 runs 14 residues. The V gene's germline CDR1 is WSHSY and CDR2 SAAADI. V gave up 6 bases and J gave up 2 bases; unmatched junction bases: 1. CDR3 protein: CASSGTSGQETQYF. Here the CDR3 DNA reads TGCGCCAGCAGCGGGACTAGCGGGCAAGAGACCCAGTACTTC.

This clone was picked up one time. The rearrangement joins TRBV9 to TRBJ2-7, with 11 positions matching TRBD2. Germline-derived CDR1 and CDR2 are SGDLS and YYNGEE. V trimming: 4 bases; J trimming: 6 bases; junction bases outside the gene matches: 9. There are 15 residues in the CDR3. The CDR3 nucleotides read TGTGCCAGCAGCATAGCGGGAGGGCCTGGTCGCGAGCAGTACTTC. This encodes CASSIAGGPGREQYF.

The chain combines TRBV18 with TRBJ1-1, with TRBD1 matching 11 bases. The ends lost 5 bases at V and 6 bases at J; junction bases unmatched: 5. Per germline, CDR1 KGHSH and CDR2 LQKENI. The length of the CDR3 is 14 residues. The DNA for the CDR3 is TGTGCCAGCTCAGTTGGACAGGGGGCTTCTGAAGCTTTCTTT. Amino acids: CASSVGQGASEAFF.

The count of this clone is one. The chain couples TRBV4-1 to TRBJ1-3; D is possibly TRBD1 (6 bases). The CDR3 sequence is 16 residues long. CDR1 and CDR2 (germline): MGHRA, YSYEKL. V lost 2 bases to trimming and J lost 1 base, with 12 bases between them. This chain's CDR3 is CASSQQQGPSGNTIYF. The CDR3 DNA sequence: TGCGCCAGCAGCCAACAACAGGGCCCTTCTGGAAACACCATATATTTT.

The rearrangement uses TRBV28 and TRBJ1-3; D gene unclear. V dropped 3 bases and J dropped 14 bases, with 11 bases sitting between them. This CDR3 has 11 amino acids. The germline CDR1 and CDR2 sequences are MDHEN and SYDVKM. CDR3 sequence: CASSLRTTVYF. The CDR3 coding sequence is TGTGCCAGCAGTTTGAGGACTACGGTATATTTT.

The sample holds a few counts of this clone. V is TRBV19 and J is TRBJ1-1, with a weak D call TRBD1 (5 bases). The CDR3 covers 14 residues. CDR1 is LNHDA, CDR2 SQIVND, per germline (reference sequence). V was pared by 3 bases and J by 1 base, with 9 bases between. The CDR3 DNA reads as TGTGCCAGTAGTATTCCCGGGGGGAACACTGAAGCTTTCTTT. Its translation is CASSIPGGNTEAFF. The full variable domain, with the rest looked up from reference TRBV19 and TRBJ1-1, is DGGITQSPKYLFRKEGQNVTLSCEQNLNHDAMYWYRQDPGQGLRLIYYSQIVNDFQKGDIAEGYSVSREKKESFPLTVTSAQKNPTAFYLCASSIPGGNTEAFFGQGTRLTVV.

This rearrangement joins TRBV27 to TRBJ2-3, with D maybe TRBD2 (6 bases). Germline V gene lookup returns CDR1 MNHEY and CDR2 SMNVEV (reference sequence). V lost 3 bases and J 0 bases, leaving 10 bases between the germline ends. This CDR3 has 15 amino acids. CDR3 nucleotides: TGTGCCAGCAGTTTTGGCGGGACTAGCACAGATACGCAGTATTTT. Amino acids: CASSFGGTSTDTQYF.

The V call is TRBV18, the J call TRBJ2-4; 8 nucleotides agree with TRBD1. CDR3 size: 17 residues. The junction had 11 bases not matched to a gene; V was cut back by 3 bases and J by 4 bases. Germline-derived CDR1 and CDR2 are KGHSH and LQKENI. CDR3 in amino acids: CASSPQDRVGLKNIQYF. CDR3 in DNA: TGTGCCAGCTCACCCCAGGACAGGGTCGGACTAAAAAACATTCAGTACTTC.

The chain carries TRBV7-9 and TRBJ2-5; 8 bases map to TRBD1. The CDR3 is made up of 15 amino acids. The V gene end was trimmed by 5 bases and the J gene end by 5 bases; junction bases not matched to a gene: 10. Looked up from germline, CDR1 is SEHNR and CDR2 is FQNEAQ (reference sequence). CDR3 sequence: CASSPKTGVGETQYF. The CDR3 nucleotides are TGTGCCAGCAGCCCAAAGACAGGGGTAGGGGAGACCCAGTACTTC. The whole variable domain, remainder taken from reference TRBV7-9 and TRBJ2-5, is DTGVSQNPRHKITKRGQNVTFRCDPISEHNRLYWYRQTLGQGPEFLTYFQNEAQLEKSRLLSDRFSAERPKGSFSTLEIQRTEQGDSAMYLCASSPKTGVGETQYFGPGTRLLVL.

This clone was counted once. The CDR3 nucleotides read TGTGCCAATGGGAGGGGTTTCGAGCAGTACTTC. It is translated as CANGRGFEQYF. The rearrangement links TRBV2 to TRBJ2-7; TRBD2 matches at 7 bases. CDR3 size: 11 residues. With 10 bases clipped from V and 6 bases from J, the junction kept 6 bases outside the gene matches. Germline V lookup: CDR1 SNHLY, CDR2 FYNNEI.

The rearrangement links TRBV19 to TRBJ1-1; 11 nucleotides agree with TRBD1. This CDR3 comprises 15 residues. Germline V gene lookup returns CDR1 LNHDA and CDR2 SQIVND (reference sequence). Trimming at V came to 3 bases and at J to 2 bases, leaving 2 bases not matched to a gene. The CDR3 DNA follows: TGTGCCAGTAGTATTGGGACAGGGGGAAACACTGAAGCTTTCTTT. As protein: CASSIGTGGNTEAFF.

The V and J genes are TRBV5-1 and TRBJ2-1, with 13 bases fitting TRBD2. The CDR3 runs 15 residues. V lost 4 bases to trimming and J lost 8 bases; unmatched junction nucleotides: 6. The germline V gene encodes CDR1 SGHRS and CDR2 YFSETQ. In DNA form, the CDR3 reads TGCGCCAGCAGCCTCGGGACTAGCGGGAACTATGAGCAGTTCTTC. As protein: CASSLGTSGNYEQFF.

This chain connects TRBV6-1 to TRBJ2-2; 9 bases fit TRBD1. V gave up 3 bases and J gave up 7 bases; unmatched junction bases: 6. In germline, CDR1 is MNHNS, CDR2 SASEGT. The CDR3 runs to 15 residues. The chain's CDR3 is CASSEGTGTGGELFF. CDR3 bases: TGTGCCAGCAGTGAGGGGACAGGGACGGGCGGGGAGCTGTTTTTT.

This clone turned up a few times. This chain connects TRBV2 to TRBJ2-1, with 9 nucleotides matching TRBD2. Germline V lookup: CDR1 SNHLY, CDR2 FYNNEI. V lost 6 bases to trimming and J lost 3 bases; unmatched junction nucleotides: 9. This CDR3 region has 16 residues. CDR3 bases: TGTGCCAGCAGGGAGACGCTAGCGGGAAGCTACAATGAGCAGTTCTTC. Its protein product is CASRETLAGSYNEQFF.

The rearrangement links TRBV5-1 to TRBJ2-7; 8 nucleotides match TRBD1. The germline CDR1 and CDR2 sequences are SGHRS and YFSETQ. Trimming took 4 bases from V and 2 from J; bases not matched to a gene: 11. The CDR3 has 16 amino acids. The CDR3 loop is CASSLIVDRGAYEQYF. DNA of the CDR3: TGCGCCAGCAGCCTGATTGTAGACAGGGGTGCCTACGAGCAGTACTTC. The entire variable domain, with the rest obtained from reference TRBV5-1 and TRBJ2-7, is as follows: KAGVTQTPRYLIKTRGQQVTLSCSPISGHRSVSWYQQTPGQGLQFLFEYFSETQRNKGNFPGRFSGRQFSNSRSEMNVSTLELGDSALYLCASSLIVDRGAYEQYFGPGTRLTVT.

The chain links TRBV28 to TRBJ1-2, with D unresolved. The V end lost 5 bases, the J end lost 4 bases, and 20 bases lay between the germline ends. CDR1 and CDR2 (germline): MDHEN, SYDVKM. CDR3 length: 16 amino acids. Here the CDR3 DNA reads TGTGCCAGCAGTCCCCTAGACTGGCTGGGTAGCTATGGCTACACCTTC. Encoded protein: CASSPLDWLGSYGYTF.